These 28 T cell receptor beta chains were sequenced from one sample in a study of T cell responses to AZD1222 COVID-19 vaccine. Using immunoSEQ multiplex PCR, the repertoire was profiled, and TCRdb retains in-frame clones only, with some absent. In the table there are about 200,000 clones, just over 90% of which are singletons. This material consisted of peripheral blood, taken 28 days after the second AZD1222 dose. Receptors originate from an adult who received the AZD1222 COVID-19 vaccine.

In its sample, this clone was seen once. The chain links TRBV27 to TRBJ1-2; perhaps TRBD1 as D (5 bases). Germline values: CDR1 MNHEY, CDR2 SMNVEV (reference sequence). The CDR3 loop spans 17 amino acids. Trimming took off 4 bases at V and 9 bases at J, with 27 bases between the two ends. CDR3 nucleotides: TGTGCCAGCAGTTCCCACCAGACAGCCTCCGGGTATATTAGCTACACCTTC. Amino acids: CASSSHQTASGYISYTF.

The chain is built from TRBV7-2 and TRBJ2-5; 15 bases are shared with TRBD2. The CDR3 is made up of 16 amino acids. V trimming: 5 bases; J trimming: 2 bases; junction bases outside the gene matches: 3. The germline CDR1 and CDR2 sequences are SGHTA and FQGNSA. The CDR3 spells CASSQGLAGGQETQYF. For the CDR3, the DNA is TGTGCCAGCAGCCAGGGACTAGCGGGAGGACAAGAGACCCAGTACTTC.

The V call is TRBV11-3, the J call TRBJ2-7, with D possibly TRBD1 on 5 matching bases. This CDR3 contains 12 residues. Germline CDR1 reads SGHNT; CDR2 reads YENEEA. The V gene lost 5 bases and the J gene lost 3 bases, with 8 bases spanning the gap. CDR3 in amino acids: CASSKDSYEQYF. The CDR3 coding sequence is TGTGCCAGCAGCAAAGACAGCTACGAGCAGTACTTC.

The rearrangement links TRBV11-2 to TRBJ2-7; 9 nucleotides align to TRBD2. The length of the CDR3 is 16 residues. From germline, CDR1 is SGHAT and CDR2 FQNNGV. Unmatched junction bases numbered 7, after V lost 2 bases and J lost 2 bases. CDR3 DNA: TGTGCCAGCAGCTTACCTTGGGCTAGCGGGACCTACGAGCAGTACTTC. It translates to CASSLPWASGTYEQYF.

V gene TRBV27 combines with J gene TRBJ1-6; D not certain. V lost 5 bases and J lost 10, with 9 bases in between. The length of the CDR3 is 12 residues. Germline V gives CDR1 MNHEY, CDR2 SMNVEV (reference sequence). CDR3 sequence reads: CASSLLNSPLHF. Here the CDR3 DNA reads TGTGCCAGCAGTCTCCTTAACTCACCCCTCCACTTT.

The chain carries TRBV28 and TRBJ1-2; no definite D call. The CDR3 runs to 12 residues. Germline CDR1 is MDHEN and CDR2 is SYDVKM. V lost 8 bases and J 2 bases, leaving 9 bases between the germline ends. The CDR3 bases are TGTGCCAGCCTCCGGCCCAACTATGGCTACACCTTC. Its protein product is CASLRPNYGYTF.

The V gene is TRBV7-2, the J gene TRBJ2-1, with TRBD2 as a possible D gene (6 bases). CDR1 is SGHTA and CDR2 is FQGNSA in the germline V gene. The V end lost 6 bases, the J end lost 5 bases, and 11 bases lay between the germline ends. The CDR3 sequence is 13 residues long. CDR3 nucleotide sequence: TGTGCCAGCAGGGAGGGACCCAACAATGAGCAGTTCTTC. Translation gives CASREGPNNEQFF.

The chain employs TRBV6-5 and TRBJ2-7; 8 nucleotides align to TRBD2. Per the germline V gene, CDR1 is MNHEY and CDR2 is SVGAGI. Trimming removed 6 bases from V and 0 bases from J; junction bases left unmatched: 7. The CDR3 spans 15 residues. The CDR3 DNA follows: TGTGCCAGCAGGAGAGCGGGAGAAAGCTCCTACGAGCAGTACTTC. It yields the protein CASRRAGESSYEQYF.

This clone has only one observation. The V and J genes are TRBV28 and TRBJ2-7, with D tentatively TRBD2 (6 bases). The CDR3 runs to 15 residues. The V gene's germline CDR1 is MDHEN and CDR2 SYDVKM. The germline V and J ends were trimmed by 5 bases and 1 base, with 15 bases remaining between them. CDR3 sequence reads: CASSPRDPVSYEQYF. Written as DNA, the CDR3 is TGTGCCAGCAGTCCGCGGGACCCCGTTTCCTACGAGCAGTACTTC.

The chain combines TRBV7-9 with TRBJ2-1; D is undetermined. The length of the CDR3 is 14 residues. Germline V lookup: CDR1 SEHNR, CDR2 FQNEAQ (reference sequence). V lost 2 bases, J lost 0 bases, and 5 bases lay in between. CDR3 in amino acids: CASSLRGSYNEQFF. The CDR3, as DNA: TGTGCCAGCAGCTTAAGAGGCTCCTACAATGAGCAGTTCTTC. The entire variable domain, with the rest obtained from reference TRBV7-9 and TRBJ2-1, is as follows: DTGVSQNPRHKITKRGQNVTFRCDPISEHNRLYWYRQTLGQGPEFLTYFQNEAQLEKSRLLSDRFSAERPKGSFSTLEIQRTEQGDSAMYLCASSLRGSYNEQFFGPGTRLTVL.

The rearrangement joins TRBV9 to TRBJ1-2; TRBD1 agrees at 7 bases. Germline V gene lookup returns CDR1 SGDLS and CDR2 YYNGEE. The CDR3 consists of 15 residues. V lost 3 bases to trimming and J lost 3 bases; unmatched junction nucleotides: 8. CDR3 DNA sequence: TGTGCCAGCAGCGCGATGACAGGGTTGGACTATGGCTACACCTTC. Its translation is CASSAMTGLDYGYTF.

The gene calls are TRBV10-3 and TRBJ1-4; TRBD1 is a possible D gene (6 bases). The CDR3 extends over 16 amino acids. From germline, CDR1 is ENHRY and CDR2 SYGVKD. V was clipped by 5 bases and J by 0 bases, with 13 bases between them. The CDR3 DNA follows: TGTGCCATCAGTAGTAACAGGGATGCAACTAATGAAAAACTGTTTTTT. As protein: CAISSNRDATNEKLFF.

DNA for the CDR3: TGCGCCAGCAGCCAAGATGCAGCGGGAGGGCCCTGGGAGCAGTACTTC. Encoded protein: CASSQDAAGGPWEQYF. The chain is built from TRBV4-1 and TRBJ2-7; the match to TRBD2 covers 10 bases. Losses at the gene ends were 0 bases for V and 7 bases for J; bases not matched to a gene: 9. CDR1 and CDR2 from the germline V gene are MGHRA and YSYEKL. There are 16 residues in the CDR3.

The chain joins TRBV12-3 or TRBV12-4 to TRBJ1-1; D gene ambiguous. V lost 3 bases, J lost 10 bases, and 12 bases lay in between. The CDR3 extends over 12 amino acids. CDR3 coding DNA: TGTGCCAGCAGTTTGGGAGGTTTTGGAGCTTTCTTT. This codes for CASSLGGFGAFF.

DNA of the CDR3: TGTGCCTGGATTAGGTGGAGCTATGGCTACACCTTC. Translated, it gives CAWIRWSYGYTF. The chain carries TRBV30 and TRBJ1-2; D call uncertain. This CDR3 contains 12 residues. Germline loops: CDR1 GTSNPN, CDR2 SVGIG (reference sequence). The V end was cut by 4 bases, the J end by 4 bases, with 10 bases between.

This clone occurred once. The chain is built from TRBV24-1 and TRBJ1-2, with 10 bases that match TRBD1. CDR1 and CDR2 (germline): KGHDR, SFDVKD. The CDR3 loop spans 13 amino acids. V trimming: 7 bases; J trimming: 7 bases; junction bases outside the gene matches: 5. CDR3 protein: CATRPGQGFGYTF. CDR3 DNA: TGTGCCACCAGACCGGGACAGGGGTTTGGCTACACCTTC.

V gene TRBV24-1 combines with J gene TRBJ2-1; 11 positions match TRBD1. The germline CDR1 and CDR2 sequences are KGHDR and SFDVKD. With 2 bases clipped from V and 8 bases from J, the junction kept 13 bases outside the gene matches. This CDR3 region has 18 residues. DNA of the CDR3: TGTGCCACCAGTGATTCGACCCCCGGACAGGGGGCGCGGTATGAGCAGTTCTTC. Translating gives CATSDSTPGQGARYEQFF.

The chain combines TRBV27 with TRBJ1-4; 7 bases map to TRBD1. The germline V gene encodes CDR1 MNHEY and CDR2 SMNVEV (reference sequence). CDR3 size: 17 residues. V trimming: 3 bases; J trimming: 2 bases; junction bases outside the gene matches: 9. Here the CDR3 DNA reads TGTGCCAGCAGTTTGGCGGCAGGGGACAGCACTAATGAAAAACTGTTTTTT. Its translation: CASSLAAGDSTNEKLFF.

The rearrangement joins TRBV6-5 to TRBJ1-1; D remains unclear. Per the germline V gene, CDR1 is MNHEY and CDR2 is SVGAGI. V was shortened by 2 bases and J by 2 bases, with 12 bases between the two germline ends. CDR3 length equals 15 residues. The CDR3 sequence is CASSYRGKTNTEAFF. For the CDR3, the DNA is TGTGCCAGCAGTTACCGAGGGAAAACCAACACTGAAGCTTTCTTT.

The chain joins TRBV11-2 to TRBJ2-3, with unresolved D. This CDR3 has 16 residues. The germline CDR1 and CDR2 sequences are SGHAT and FQNNGV. Deletions cut 5 bases from V and 0 bases from J, with 15 bases between. The CDR3 DNA is TGTGCCAGCAGCCAAGCCAGGTCTACTAGCACAGATACGCAGTATTTT. It yields the protein CASSQARSTSTDTQYF. Full variable domain (rest looked up from reference TRBV11-2 and TRBJ2-3): EAGVAQSPRYKIIEKRQSVAFWCNPISGHATLYWYQQILGQGPKLLIQFQNNGVVDDSQLPKDRFSAERLKGVDSTLKIQPAKLEDSAVYLCASSQARSTSTDTQYFGPGTRLTVL.

The V call is TRBV16, the J call TRBJ1-2; D remains ambiguous. Germline V gene lookup returns CDR1 KGHSY and CDR2 FQNENV. This CDR3 is 14 amino acids long. V shed 2 bases and J shed 3 bases, with 10 bases lying between them. The CDR3 sequence: CASSQGRGYYGYTF. The DNA of the CDR3 is TGTGCCAGCAGCCAAGGGCGAGGGTACTATGGCTACACCTTC.

The chain recombines TRBV28 with TRBJ1-6; 9 nucleotides match TRBD1. This CDR3 comprises 16 residues. The J segment lost 5 bases and the V segment lost 2 bases, leaving 4 bases of the junction unmatched. Looked up from germline, CDR1 is MDHEN and CDR2 is SYDVKM. CDR3 amino acids: CASSLLGTGNNSPLHF. CDR3 DNA: TGTGCCAGCAGTTTACTTGGGACAGGGAATAATTCACCCCTCCACTTT.

This clone was counted between two and nine times. V usage is TRBV20-1 and J usage is TRBJ2-1; no clear D. Per the germline V gene, CDR1 is DFQATT and CDR2 is SNEGSKA (reference sequence). V shed 3 bases and J shed 2 bases, with 8 bases lying between them. The CDR3 has 13 residues. In nucleotides, the CDR3 is TGCAGTGCTAGTATGACCCCCTACAATGAGCAGTTCTTC. Amino acid sequence: CSASMTPYNEQFF.

The V and J genes are TRBV5-6 and TRBJ2-7; 8 bases line up with TRBD1. The V gene end was trimmed by 4 bases and the J gene end by 1 base; junction bases not matched to a gene: 4. The germline V gene has CDR1 SGHDT and CDR2 YYEEEE. The CDR3 length is 14 residues. CDR3 sequence reads: CASSPDRGSYEQYF. For the CDR3, the DNA is TGTGCCAGCAGCCCAGACAGGGGATCCTACGAGCAGTACTTC.

This chain joins TRBV10-3 and TRBJ1-1; TRBD1 matches 7 bases. The CDR3 runs 15 residues. Trimming removed 8 bases from V and 0 bases from J; junction bases left unmatched: 9. The germline V gene has CDR1 ENHRY and CDR2 SYGVKD. CDR3 sequence (DNA): TGTGCCATCTCCCCGACAGGGACTGTGAACACTGAAGCTTTCTTT. It codes for CAISPTGTVNTEAFF.

The rearrangement links TRBV19 to TRBJ1-5, with 7 bases identical to TRBD1. Germline CDR1 is LNHDA and CDR2 is SQIVND (reference sequence). The CDR3 has 15 residues. V dropped 7 bases and J dropped 3; count of bases not matched to a gene: 9. The CDR3 sequence is CASTTDRQFNQPQHF. CDR3 coding DNA: TGTGCCAGTACCACGGACAGGCAGTTCAATCAGCCCCAGCATTTT. The entire variable domain, with the rest obtained from reference TRBV19 and TRBJ1-5, is as follows: DGGITQSPKYLFRKEGQNVTLSCEQNLNHDAMYWYRQDPGQGLRLIYYSQIVNDFQKGDIAEGYSVSREKKESFPLTVTSAQKNPTAFYLCASTTDRQFNQPQHFGDGTRLSIL.

V and J are TRBV7-2 and TRBJ2-5, with TRBD2 identical over 12 bases. V was clipped by 2 bases and J by 3 bases; unmatched bases: 4. The CDR3 is 16 amino acids. Germline V gene lookup returns CDR1 SGHTA and CDR2 FQGNSA. For the CDR3, the DNA is TGTGCCAGCAGCTTAAGACTAGCGGGAGTAAAAGAGACCCAGTACTTC. It yields the protein CASSLRLAGVKETQYF.

The J gene is TRBJ2-7, the V gene TRBV5-8, with D tentatively TRBD1 (6 bases). The V gene's germline CDR1 is SGHTS and CDR2 YDEGEE. This CDR3 region has 15 residues. The ends were cut back, 3 bases at V and 3 bases at J, with 16 bases in the middle. Here the CDR3 DNA reads TGTGCCAGCAGCTCCCTTCGCAGGGGAAGCTACGAGCAGTACTTC. Its protein is CASSSLRRGSYEQYF.